This passage covers 11 T cell receptor beta chains from one sample sequenced in a study of blood T cell repertoires in COVID-19. Method: immunoSEQ multiplex PCR; TCRdb's copy keeps in-frame clones and lacks some. The repertoire consists of 250,000 to 300,000 clones, with 81% occurring once and the leading ten covering roughly 2.9%. Sequencing was carried out using peripheral blood. These receptors all stem from a woman aged 55 to 70 with active or convalescent COVID-19.

The chain joins TRBV5-1 to TRBJ2-7; D remains unclear. The CDR3 extends over 12 amino acids. CDR1 and CDR2 from the germline V gene are SGHRS and YFSETQ. V gave up 0 bases and J gave up 4 bases, with 5 bases separating them. The CDR3 sequence: CASSLVPYEQYF. In nucleotides, the CDR3 is TGCGCCAGCAGCTTGGTCCCGTACGAGCAGTACTTC.

This chain joins TRBV12-3 or TRBV12-4 and TRBJ2-7; D uncertain. Trimming cost V 4 bases and J 7 bases, with 11 bases left between them. The CDR3 totals 12 residues. CDR3 coding DNA: TGTGCCAGCAGTTATTTTGAGCAAGAGCAGTACTTC. Its protein is CASSYFEQEQYF.

The chain links TRBV15 to TRBJ1-4, with D perhaps matching TRBD1 (5 bases). The ends were cut back, 3 bases at V and 0 bases at J, with 11 bases in the middle. Germline loops: CDR1 LNHNV, CDR2 YYDKDF (reference sequence). The CDR3 covers 16 residues. The CDR3: CATSRGGTATNEKLFF. The CDR3 nucleotides read TGTGCCACCAGCAGGGGGGGGACCGCAACTAATGAAAAACTGTTTTTT.

The V and J genes are TRBV6-5 and TRBJ1-2; 7 nucleotides match TRBD1. V shed 0 bases and J 4 bases; nucleotides not matched to a gene: 5. Looked up from germline, CDR1 is MNHEY and CDR2 is SVGAGI. The CDR3 spans 15 residues. The CDR3 region is CASSYSKGAFYGYTF. In DNA form, the CDR3 reads TGTGCCAGCAGTTACTCGAAGGGGGCATTCTATGGCTACACCTTC.

In its sample, this clone was seen once. The rearrangement links TRBV19 to TRBJ2-5; perhaps TRBD1 as D (6 bases). V gave up 8 bases and J gave up 4 bases, with 14 bases separating them. This CDR3 has 13 amino acids. Germline V gene data show CDR1 as LNHDA and CDR2 as SQIVND (reference sequence). DNA of the CDR3: TGTGCCAGTCAGAACAGGGTCGGAGAGACCCAGTACTTC. Translating gives CASQNRVGETQYF.

This chain uses TRBV28 with TRBJ1-2; D ambiguous. V lost 6 bases and J lost 5, with 13 bases in between. The CDR3 is 13 amino acids. The germline V gene encodes CDR1 MDHEN and CDR2 SYDVKM. DNA for the CDR3: TGTGCCAGCAGCCTTACCGCCCTATATGGCTACACCTTC. Translating gives CASSLTALYGYTF.

This chain links TRBV27 with TRBJ2-3, with TRBD2 matching 11 bases. The CDR3 totals 21 residues. Per the germline V gene, CDR1 is MNHEY and CDR2 is SMNVEV (reference sequence). Unmatched junction bases numbered 27, after V lost 9 bases and J lost 4 bases. This CDR3 is CASILLNSGGAGVSRADTQYF. The CDR3 nucleotides read TGTGCCAGTATTTTACTTAATAGCGGGGGGGCGGGAGTCTCTAGGGCAGATACGCAGTATTTT.

The rearrangement joins TRBV19 to TRBJ2-3; 9 nucleotides line up with TRBD1. Unmatched junction bases numbered 3, after V lost 4 bases and J lost 7 bases. The CDR3 has 13 amino acids. The germline gives CDR1 LNHDA, CDR2 SQIVND (reference sequence). CDR3 in DNA: TGTGCCAGTAGTACGGGACAGGGCTATACGCAGTATTTT. It specifies CASSTGQGYTQYF.

The chain recombines TRBV15 with TRBJ2-3; 8 bases fit TRBD2. Germline V gene sequence: CDR1 LNHNV, CDR2 YYDKDF (reference sequence). There are 18 residues in the CDR3. Trimming cost V 4 bases and J 4 bases; bases outside gene matches: 16. DNA of the CDR3: TGTGCCACCAGCATTCGACCTGCGGGGGGCCCGGAGGCAGATACGCAGTATTTT. Translating it yields CATSIRPAGGPEADTQYF.

The CDR3 coding sequence is TGTGCCAGCAGCTTTGTGACAGGGTCGATCACCGGGGAGCTGTTTTTT. Amino acids: CASSFVTGSITGELFF. The chain joins TRBV11-2 to TRBJ2-2; 7 nucleotides agree with TRBD1. Per germline, CDR1 SGHAT and CDR2 FQNNGV. Unmatched junction bases numbered 8, after V lost 3 bases and J lost 4 bases. This CDR3 contains 16 residues.

The rearrangement links TRBV3-1 (or the pseudogene TRBV3-2) to TRBJ1-1; a weak D match, TRBD1 (5 bases). Deletions cut 5 bases from V and 11 bases from J, with 15 bases between. This CDR3 has 12 amino acids. The germline V gene has CDR1 LGHDT and CDR2 YNNKEL (reference sequence). This CDR3 reads CASSWDSGEAFF. Written as DNA, the CDR3 is TGTGCCAGCAGCTGGGACTCTGGGGAGGCTTTCTTT.